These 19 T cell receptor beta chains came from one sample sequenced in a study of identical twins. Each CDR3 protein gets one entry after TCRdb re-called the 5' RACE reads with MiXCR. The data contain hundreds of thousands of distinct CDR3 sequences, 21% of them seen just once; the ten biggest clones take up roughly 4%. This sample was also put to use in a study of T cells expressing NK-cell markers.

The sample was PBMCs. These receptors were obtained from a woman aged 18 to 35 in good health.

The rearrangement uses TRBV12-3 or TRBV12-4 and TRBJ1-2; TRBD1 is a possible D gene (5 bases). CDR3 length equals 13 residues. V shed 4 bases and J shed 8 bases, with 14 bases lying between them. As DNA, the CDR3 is TGTGCCAGCAGTTACAGGAGTCGCCGGGGCTACACCTTC. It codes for CASSYRSRRGYTF.

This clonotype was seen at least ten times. The CDR3 DNA sequence: TGCAGCGTTGGAGACAGAACCTACGAGCAGTACTTC. Amino acids: CSVGDRTYEQYF. The chain links TRBV29-1 to TRBJ2-7; possibly TRBD1 for D (5 bases). CDR1 and CDR2 from the germline V gene are SQVTM and ANQGSEA. The length of the CDR3 is 12 residues. The V end lost 4 bases, the J end lost 2 bases, and 9 bases lay between the germline ends.

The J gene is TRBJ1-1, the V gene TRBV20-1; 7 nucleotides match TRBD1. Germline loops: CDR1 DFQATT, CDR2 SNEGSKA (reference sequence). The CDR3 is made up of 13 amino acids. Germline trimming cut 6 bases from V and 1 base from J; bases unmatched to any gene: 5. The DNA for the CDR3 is TGCAGTGCCCGGGACAGATCGAACACTGAAGCTTTCTTT. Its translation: CSARDRSNTEAFF.

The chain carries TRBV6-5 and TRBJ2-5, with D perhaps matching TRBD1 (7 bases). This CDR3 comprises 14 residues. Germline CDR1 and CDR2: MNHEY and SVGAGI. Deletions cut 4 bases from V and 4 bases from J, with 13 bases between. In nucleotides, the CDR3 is TGTGCCAGCAGTTTCAGGGGGGAGACAGAGACCCAGTACTTC. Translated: CASSFRGETETQYF.

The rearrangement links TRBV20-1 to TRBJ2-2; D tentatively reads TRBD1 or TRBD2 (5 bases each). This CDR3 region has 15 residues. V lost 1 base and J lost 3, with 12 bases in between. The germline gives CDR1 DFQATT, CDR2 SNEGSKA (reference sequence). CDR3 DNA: TGCAGTGCTAGAGGAGGGGCTCAGGACACCGGGGAGCTGTTTTTT. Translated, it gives CSARGGAQDTGELFF.

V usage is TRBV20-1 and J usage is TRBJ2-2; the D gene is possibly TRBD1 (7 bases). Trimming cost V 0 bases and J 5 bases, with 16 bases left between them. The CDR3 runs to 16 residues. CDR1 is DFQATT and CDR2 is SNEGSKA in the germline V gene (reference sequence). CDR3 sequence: CSARDPRRGQTGELFF. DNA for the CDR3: TGCAGTGCTAGAGATCCCCGGAGGGGGCAAACCGGGGAGCTGTTTTTT.

The CDR3 DNA reads TGTGCCAGCAGCTTAGTGGGACATACCTACGAGCAGTACTTC. Protein product: CASSLVGHTYEQYF. The rearrangement joins TRBV7-8 to TRBJ2-7; weak D call: TRBD1 (6 bases). The V gene lost 1 base and the J gene lost 2 bases, with 9 bases spanning the gap. Germline CDR1 is SGHVS and CDR2 is FQNEAQ. The CDR3 sequence is 14 residues long.

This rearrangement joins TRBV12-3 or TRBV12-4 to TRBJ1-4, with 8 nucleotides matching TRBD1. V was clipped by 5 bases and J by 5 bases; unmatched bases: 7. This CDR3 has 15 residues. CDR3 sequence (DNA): TGTGCCAGCAGTCCCCAGGACAGGGAGAATGAAAAACTGTTTTTT. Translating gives CASSPQDRENEKLFF.

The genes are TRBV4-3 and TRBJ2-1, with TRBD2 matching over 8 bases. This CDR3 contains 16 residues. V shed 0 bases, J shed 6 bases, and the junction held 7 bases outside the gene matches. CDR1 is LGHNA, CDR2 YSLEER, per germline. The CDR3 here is CASSQDRAGVSNEQFF. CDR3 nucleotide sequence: TGCGCCAGCAGCCAAGATCGAGCGGGAGTTAGCAATGAGCAGTTCTTC.

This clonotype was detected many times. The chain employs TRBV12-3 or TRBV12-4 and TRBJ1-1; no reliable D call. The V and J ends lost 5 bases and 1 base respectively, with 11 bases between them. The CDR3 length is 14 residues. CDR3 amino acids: CASSTRTENTEAFF. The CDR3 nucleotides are TGTGCCAGCAGTACCCGGACCGAGAACACTGAAGCTTTCTTT.

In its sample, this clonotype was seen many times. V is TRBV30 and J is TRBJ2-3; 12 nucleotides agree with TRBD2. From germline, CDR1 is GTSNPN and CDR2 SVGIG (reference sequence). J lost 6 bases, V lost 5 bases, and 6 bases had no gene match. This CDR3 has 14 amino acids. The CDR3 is CAWLTSGRSDTQYF. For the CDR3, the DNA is TGTGCCTGGCTGACTAGCGGGAGAAGCGATACGCAGTATTTT.

This CDR3 reads CASSTTGASNEKLFF. The CDR3 nucleotides are TGCGCCAGCAGCACCACAGGGGCCTCTAATGAAAAACTGTTTTTT. V gene TRBV5-1 combines with J gene TRBJ1-4, with 7 bases identical to TRBD1. After removal of 4 bases from V and 3 bases from J, the junction contained 6 bases not matched to a gene. The length of the CDR3 is 15 residues. Germline-derived CDR1 and CDR2 are SGHRS and YFSETQ.

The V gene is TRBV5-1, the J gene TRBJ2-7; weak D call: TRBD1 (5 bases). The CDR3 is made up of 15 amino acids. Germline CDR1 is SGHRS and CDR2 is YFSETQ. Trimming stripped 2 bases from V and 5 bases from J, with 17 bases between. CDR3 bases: TGCGCCAGCAGCTTAAGGGGTCGGGCTACGGACGAGCAGTACTTC. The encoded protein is CASSLRGRATDEQYF.

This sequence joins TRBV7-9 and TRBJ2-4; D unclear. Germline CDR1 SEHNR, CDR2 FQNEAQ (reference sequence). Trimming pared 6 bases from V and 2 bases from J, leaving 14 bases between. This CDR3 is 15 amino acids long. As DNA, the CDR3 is TGTGCCAGCAGTTACCCCGTCGGGCCCAAAAACATTCAGTACTTC. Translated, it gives CASSYPVGPKNIQYF.

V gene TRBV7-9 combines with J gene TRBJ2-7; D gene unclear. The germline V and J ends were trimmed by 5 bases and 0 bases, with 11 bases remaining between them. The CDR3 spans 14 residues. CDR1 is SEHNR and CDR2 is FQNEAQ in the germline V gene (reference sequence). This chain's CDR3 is CASSPARSSYEQYF. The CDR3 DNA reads TGTGCCAGCAGCCCCGCGCGCAGCTCCTACGAGCAGTACTTC.

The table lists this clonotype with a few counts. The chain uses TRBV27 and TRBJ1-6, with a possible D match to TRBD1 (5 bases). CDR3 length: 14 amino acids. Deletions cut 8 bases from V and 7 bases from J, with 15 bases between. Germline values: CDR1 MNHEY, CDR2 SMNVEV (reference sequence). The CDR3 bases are TGTGCCAGCGCCCTACAGGAACTGAATTCACCCCTCCACTTT. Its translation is CASALQELNSPLHF.

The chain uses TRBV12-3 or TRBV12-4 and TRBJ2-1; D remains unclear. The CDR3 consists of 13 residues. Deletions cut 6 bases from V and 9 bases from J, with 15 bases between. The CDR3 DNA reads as TGTGCCAGCAGGCCGGAAGGGTTTGGTGAGCAGTTCTTC. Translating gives CASRPEGFGEQFF.

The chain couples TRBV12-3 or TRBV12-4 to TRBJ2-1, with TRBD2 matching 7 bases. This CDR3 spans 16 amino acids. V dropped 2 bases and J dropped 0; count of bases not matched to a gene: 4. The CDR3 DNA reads TGTGCCAGCAGTTTAAGGCTAGCGGTCTCCTACAATGAGCAGTTCTTC. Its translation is CASSLRLAVSYNEQFF.

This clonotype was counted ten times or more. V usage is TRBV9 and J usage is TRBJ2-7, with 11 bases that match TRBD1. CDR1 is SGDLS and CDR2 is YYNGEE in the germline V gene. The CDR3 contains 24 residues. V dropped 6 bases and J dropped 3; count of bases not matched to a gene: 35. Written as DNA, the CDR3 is TGTGCCAGCACCCGAAAAACAGTCATCCTACGAGCAGTCATTGTGGGGACAGGGGGCTACGAGCAGTACTTC. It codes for CASTRKTVILRAVIVGTGGYEQYF. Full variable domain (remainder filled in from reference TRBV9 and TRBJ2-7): DSGVTQTPKHLITATGQRVTLRCSPRSGDLSVYWYQQSLDQGLQFLIQYYNGEERAKGNILERFSAQQFPDLHSELNLSSLELGDSALYFCASTRKTVILRAVIVGTGGYEQYFGPGTRLTVT.